This entry lists 3 T cell receptor beta chains sequenced from one sample in a study of blood T cell repertoires in COVID-19. Sequenced by immunoSEQ multiplex PCR; TCRdb stores in-frame clones only, minus some. The data contain roughly 70,000 clones, 75% to 90% of them singletons. The material sequenced was peripheral blood. The receptor source for this set is an elderly man with COVID-19, enrolled during active disease.

CDR3 region: CASSLGASGGGGTDTQYF. CDR3 sequence (DNA): TGTGCCAGCAGCTTAGGGGCTAGCGGGGGTGGGGGCACAGATACGCAGTATTTT. The chain couples TRBV11-2 to TRBJ2-3; TRBD2 agrees at 10 bases. CDR3 length: 18 amino acids. Trimming took 1 base from V and 1 from J; bases not matched to a gene: 8. Germline CDR1 SGHAT, CDR2 FQNNGV.

The chain links TRBV2 to TRBJ2-5; 12 bases line up with TRBD2. The CDR3 runs 15 residues. The germline V gene encodes CDR1 SNHLY and CDR2 FYNNEI. Trimming cost V 7 bases and J 2 bases; bases outside gene matches: 5. The CDR3 loop is CASKRTSGVQETQYF. CDR3 DNA: TGTGCCAGCAAACGGACTAGCGGGGTACAAGAGACCCAGTACTTC.

This CDR3 is CAISLDRGANQPQHF. The CDR3 DNA follows: TGTGCCATCAGTCTCGACAGGGGCGCCAATCAGCCCCAGCATTTT. This chain links TRBV10-3 with TRBJ1-5; 8 bases are a match to TRBD1. This CDR3 has 15 residues. The J segment lost 3 bases and the V segment lost 5 bases, leaving 6 bases of the junction unmatched. CDR1 and CDR2 (germline): ENHRY, SYGVKD.